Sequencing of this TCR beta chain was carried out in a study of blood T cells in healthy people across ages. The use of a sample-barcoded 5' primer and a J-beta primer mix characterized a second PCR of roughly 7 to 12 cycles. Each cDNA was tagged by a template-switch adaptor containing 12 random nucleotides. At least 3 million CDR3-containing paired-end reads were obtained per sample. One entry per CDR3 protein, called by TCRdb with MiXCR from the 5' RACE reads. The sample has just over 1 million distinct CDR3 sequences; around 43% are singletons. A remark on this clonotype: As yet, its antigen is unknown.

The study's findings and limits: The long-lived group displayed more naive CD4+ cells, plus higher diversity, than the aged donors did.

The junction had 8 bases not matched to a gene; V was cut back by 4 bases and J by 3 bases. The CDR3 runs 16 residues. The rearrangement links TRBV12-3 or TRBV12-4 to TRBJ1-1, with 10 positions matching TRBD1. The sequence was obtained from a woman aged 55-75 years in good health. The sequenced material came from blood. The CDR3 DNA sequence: TGTGCCAGCAGTTATGGACAGGGGGTTTCAGACACTGAAGCTTTCTTT. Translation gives CASSYGQGVSDTEAFF.